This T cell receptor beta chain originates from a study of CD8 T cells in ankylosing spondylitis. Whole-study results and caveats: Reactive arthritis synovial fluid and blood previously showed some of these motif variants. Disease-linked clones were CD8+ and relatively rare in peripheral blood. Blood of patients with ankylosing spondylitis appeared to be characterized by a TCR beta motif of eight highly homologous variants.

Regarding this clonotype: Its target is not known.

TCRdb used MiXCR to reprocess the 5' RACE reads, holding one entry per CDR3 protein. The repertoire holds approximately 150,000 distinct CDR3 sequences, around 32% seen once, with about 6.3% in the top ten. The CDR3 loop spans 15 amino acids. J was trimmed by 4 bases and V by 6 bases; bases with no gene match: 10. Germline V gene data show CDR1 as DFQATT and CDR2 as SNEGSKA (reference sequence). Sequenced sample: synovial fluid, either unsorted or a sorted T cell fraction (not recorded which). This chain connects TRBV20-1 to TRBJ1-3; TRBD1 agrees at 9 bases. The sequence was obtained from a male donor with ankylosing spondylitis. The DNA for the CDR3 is TGCAGTGCAAAAGCGGGACAGGGAATCGGAAACACCATATATTTT. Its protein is CSAKAGQGIGNTIYF.